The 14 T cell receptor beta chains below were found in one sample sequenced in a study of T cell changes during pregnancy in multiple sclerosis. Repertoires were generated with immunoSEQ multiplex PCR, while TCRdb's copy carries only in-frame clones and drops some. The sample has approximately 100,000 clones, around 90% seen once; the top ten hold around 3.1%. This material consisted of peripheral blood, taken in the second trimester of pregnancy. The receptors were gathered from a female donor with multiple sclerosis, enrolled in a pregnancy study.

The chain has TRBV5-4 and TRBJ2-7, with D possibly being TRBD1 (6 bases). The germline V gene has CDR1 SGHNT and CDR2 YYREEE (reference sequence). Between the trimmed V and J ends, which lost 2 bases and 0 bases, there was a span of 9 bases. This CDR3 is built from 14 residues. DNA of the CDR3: TGTGCCAGCAGCTTACAGGGCATCTCCTACGAGCAGTACTTC. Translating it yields CASSLQGISYEQYF.

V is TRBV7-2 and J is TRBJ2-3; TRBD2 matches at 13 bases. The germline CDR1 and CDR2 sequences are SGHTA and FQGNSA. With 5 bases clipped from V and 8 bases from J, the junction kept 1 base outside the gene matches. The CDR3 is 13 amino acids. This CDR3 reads CASSTSGRGTQYF. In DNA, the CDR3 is TGTGCCAGCAGCACTAGCGGGAGGGGTACGCAGTATTTT.

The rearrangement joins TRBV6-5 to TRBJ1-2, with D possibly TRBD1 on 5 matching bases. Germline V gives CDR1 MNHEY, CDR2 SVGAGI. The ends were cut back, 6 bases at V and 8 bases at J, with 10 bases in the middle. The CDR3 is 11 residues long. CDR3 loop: CASRETDGYTF. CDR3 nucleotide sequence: TGTGCCAGCAGAGAGACAGACGGCTACACCTTC.

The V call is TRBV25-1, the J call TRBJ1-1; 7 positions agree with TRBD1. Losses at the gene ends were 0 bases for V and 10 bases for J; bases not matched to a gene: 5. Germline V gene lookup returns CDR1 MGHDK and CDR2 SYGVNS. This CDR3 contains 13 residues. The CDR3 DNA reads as TGTGCCAGCAGTGAATATTTGGGACAGCGAGCTTTCTTT. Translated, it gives CASSEYLGQRAFF.

CDR3 in amino acids: CASSQEQGGTGELFF. CDR3 sequence (DNA): TGCGCCAGCAGCCAAGAGCAGGGCGGCACCGGGGAGCTGTTTTTT. The chain combines TRBV4-1 with TRBJ2-2; a weak D match, TRBD1 (5 bases). V was clipped by 0 bases and J by 4 bases, with 9 bases between them. The CDR3 totals 15 residues. Germline CDR1 is MGHRA and CDR2 is YSYEKL.

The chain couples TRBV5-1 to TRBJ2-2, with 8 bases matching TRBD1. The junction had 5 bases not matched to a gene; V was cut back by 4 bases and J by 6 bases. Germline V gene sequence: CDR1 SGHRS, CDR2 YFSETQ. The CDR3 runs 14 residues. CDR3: CASSPQGGPGELFF. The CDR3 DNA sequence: TGCGCCAGCAGCCCACAGGGGGGCCCCGGGGAGCTGTTTTTT.

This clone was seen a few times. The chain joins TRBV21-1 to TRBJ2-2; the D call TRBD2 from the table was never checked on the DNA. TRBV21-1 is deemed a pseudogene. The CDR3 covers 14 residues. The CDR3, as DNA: TGTGCCAGCCCTTGGGCTAGCGGCCCCGGGGAGCTGTTTTTT. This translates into CASPWASGPGELFF.

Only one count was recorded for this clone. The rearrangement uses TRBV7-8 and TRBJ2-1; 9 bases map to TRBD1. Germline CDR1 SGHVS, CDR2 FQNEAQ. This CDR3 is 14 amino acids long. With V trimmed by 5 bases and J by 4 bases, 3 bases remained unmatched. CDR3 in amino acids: CASSAGTGYNEQFF. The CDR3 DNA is TGTGCCAGCAGCGCCGGGACAGGGTACAATGAGCAGTTCTTC.

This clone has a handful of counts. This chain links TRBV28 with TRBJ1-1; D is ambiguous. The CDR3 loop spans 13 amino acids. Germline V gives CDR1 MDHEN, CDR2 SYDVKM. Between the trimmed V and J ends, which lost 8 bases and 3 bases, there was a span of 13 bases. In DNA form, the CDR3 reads TGTGCCAGCGGAGGACCTCCCTACACTGAAGCTTTCTTT. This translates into CASGGPPYTEAFF.

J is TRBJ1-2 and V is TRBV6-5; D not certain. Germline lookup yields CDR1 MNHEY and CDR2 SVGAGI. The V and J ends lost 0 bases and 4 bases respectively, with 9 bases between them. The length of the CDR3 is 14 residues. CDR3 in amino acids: CASSYSRQIYGYTF. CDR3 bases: TGTGCCAGCAGTTACTCGAGGCAGATCTATGGCTACACCTTC.

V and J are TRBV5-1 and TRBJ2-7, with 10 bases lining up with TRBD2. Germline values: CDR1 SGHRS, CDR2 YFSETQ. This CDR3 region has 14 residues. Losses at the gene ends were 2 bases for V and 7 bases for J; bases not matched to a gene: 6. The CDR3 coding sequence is TGCGCCAGCAGCTTCTCCGGGACTAGCGCGGAGCAGTACTTC. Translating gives CASSFSGTSAEQYF.

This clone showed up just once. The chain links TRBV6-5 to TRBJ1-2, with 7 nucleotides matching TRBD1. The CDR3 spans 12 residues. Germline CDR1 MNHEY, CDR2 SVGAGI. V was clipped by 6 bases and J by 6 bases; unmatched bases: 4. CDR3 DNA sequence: TGTGCCAGCAGAAGGGGGCCGGATGGCTACACCTTC. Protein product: CASRRGPDGYTF.

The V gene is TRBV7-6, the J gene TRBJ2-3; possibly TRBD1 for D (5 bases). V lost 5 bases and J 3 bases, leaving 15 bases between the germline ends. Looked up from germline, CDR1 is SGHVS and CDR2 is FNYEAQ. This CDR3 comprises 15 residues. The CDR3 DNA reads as TGTGCCAGCAGCCAGGACATTTTGAGTACAGATACGCAGTATTTT. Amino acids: CASSQDILSTDTQYF.

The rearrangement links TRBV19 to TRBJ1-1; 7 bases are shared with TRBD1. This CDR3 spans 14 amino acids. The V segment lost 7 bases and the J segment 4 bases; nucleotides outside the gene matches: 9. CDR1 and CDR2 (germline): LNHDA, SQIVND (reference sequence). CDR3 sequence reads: CASIGRGRFTEAFF. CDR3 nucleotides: TGTGCCAGTATCGGCAGGGGGAGATTCACTGAAGCTTTCTTT.